This T cell receptor (beta chain) was retrieved from a study of blood T cell repertoires in COVID-19. Study as a whole: Acute-phase and convalescent COVID-19 samples originated in the United States, Italy and Spain. PBMCs, B-cell-depleted T cells, or T cells provided the cDNA or gDNA that made up the material.

Germline CDR1 MDHEN, CDR2 SYDVKM. V was clipped by 6 bases and J by 6 bases, with 12 bases between them. The CDR3 totals 12 residues. Per the original data handling: By means of reference gene primer amplification, nucleated cell counts were estimated. TCRdb's copy holds only in-frame clones and misses some; the assay was immunoSEQ multiplex PCR. V and J calls and clone size follow that table, whereas D and trimming were derived from the DNA. The sample carries some 160,000 clones, 78% recorded once. The V call is TRBV28, the J call TRBJ2-7; possible D gene TRBD1, 6 bases. Sequenced input: peripheral blood. The source is a woman older than 75 with acute or convalescent COVID-19. CDR3 DNA: TGTGCCAGCAGCCCACAGGGAATCGAGCAGTACTTC. The encoded protein is CASSPQGIEQYF.